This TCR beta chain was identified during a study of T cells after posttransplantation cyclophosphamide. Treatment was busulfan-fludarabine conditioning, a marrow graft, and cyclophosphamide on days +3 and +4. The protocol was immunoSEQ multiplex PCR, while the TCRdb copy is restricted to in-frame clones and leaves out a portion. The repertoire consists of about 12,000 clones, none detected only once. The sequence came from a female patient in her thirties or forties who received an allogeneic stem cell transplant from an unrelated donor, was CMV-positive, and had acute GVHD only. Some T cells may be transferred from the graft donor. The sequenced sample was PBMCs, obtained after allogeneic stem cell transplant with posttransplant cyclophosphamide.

The CDR3 loop is CASSKPGTSGQETQYF. In DNA form, the CDR3 reads TGTGCCAGCAGCAAACCAGGGACTAGCGGACAAGAGACCCAGTACTTC. The chain joins TRBV5-4 to TRBJ2-5; 11 bases are a match to TRBD2. The V gene's germline CDR1 is SGHNT and CDR2 YYREEE (reference sequence). The length of the CDR3 is 16 residues. V lost 4 bases to trimming and J lost 2 bases; unmatched junction nucleotides: 7. Variable domain in full (rest from reference TRBV5-4 and TRBJ2-5): ETGVTQSPTHLIKTRGQQVTLRCSSQSGHNTVSWYQQALGQGPQFIFQYYREEENGRGNFPPRFSGLQFPNYSSELNVNALELDDSALYLCASSKPGTSGQETQYFGPGTRLLVL.